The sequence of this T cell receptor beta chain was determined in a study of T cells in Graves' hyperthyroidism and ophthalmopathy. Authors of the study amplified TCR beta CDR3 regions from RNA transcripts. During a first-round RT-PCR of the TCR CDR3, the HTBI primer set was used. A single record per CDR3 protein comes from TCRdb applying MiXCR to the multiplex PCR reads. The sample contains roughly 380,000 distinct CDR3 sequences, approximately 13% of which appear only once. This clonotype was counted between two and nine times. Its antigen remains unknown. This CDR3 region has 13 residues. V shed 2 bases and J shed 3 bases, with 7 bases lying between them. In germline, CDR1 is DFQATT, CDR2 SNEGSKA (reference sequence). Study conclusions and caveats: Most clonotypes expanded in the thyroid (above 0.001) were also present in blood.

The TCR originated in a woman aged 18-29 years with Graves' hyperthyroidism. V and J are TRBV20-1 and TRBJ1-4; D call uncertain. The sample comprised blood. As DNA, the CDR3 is TGCAGTGCTAGACAGGCGGCTAATGAAAAACTGTTTTTT. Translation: CSARQAANEKLFF.